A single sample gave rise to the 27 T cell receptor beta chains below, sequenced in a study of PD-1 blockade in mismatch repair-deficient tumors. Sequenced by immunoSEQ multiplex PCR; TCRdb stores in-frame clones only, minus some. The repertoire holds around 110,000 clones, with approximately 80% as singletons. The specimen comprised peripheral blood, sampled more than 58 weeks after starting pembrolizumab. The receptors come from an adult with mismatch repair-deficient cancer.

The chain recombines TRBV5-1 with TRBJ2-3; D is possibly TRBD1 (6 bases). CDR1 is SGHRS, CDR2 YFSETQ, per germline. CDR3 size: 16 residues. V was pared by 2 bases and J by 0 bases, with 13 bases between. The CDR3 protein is CASSLQGFSSTDTQYF. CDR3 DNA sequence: TGCGCCAGCAGCTTACAGGGATTTTCTAGCACAGATACGCAGTATTTT. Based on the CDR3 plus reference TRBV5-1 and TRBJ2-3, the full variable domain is KAGVTQTPRYLIKTRGQQVTLSCSPISGHRSVSWYQQTPGQGLQFLFEYFSETQRNKGNFPGRFSGRQFSNSRSEMNVSTLELGDSALYLCASSLQGFSSTDTQYFGPGTRLTVL.

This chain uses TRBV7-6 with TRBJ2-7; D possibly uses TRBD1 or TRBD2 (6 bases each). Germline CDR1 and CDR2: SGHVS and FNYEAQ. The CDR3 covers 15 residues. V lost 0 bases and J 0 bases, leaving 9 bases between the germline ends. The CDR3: CASSLAGGASYEQYF. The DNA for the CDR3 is TGTGCCAGCAGCTTAGCGGGGGGCGCCTCCTACGAGCAGTACTTC.

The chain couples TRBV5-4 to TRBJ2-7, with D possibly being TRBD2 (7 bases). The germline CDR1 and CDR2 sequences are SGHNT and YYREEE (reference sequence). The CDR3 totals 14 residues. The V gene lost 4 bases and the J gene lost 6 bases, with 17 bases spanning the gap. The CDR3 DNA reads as TGTGCCAGCAGCCCGGGGGGCGGGAGAGGCGAGCAGTACTTC. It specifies CASSPGGGRGEQYF.

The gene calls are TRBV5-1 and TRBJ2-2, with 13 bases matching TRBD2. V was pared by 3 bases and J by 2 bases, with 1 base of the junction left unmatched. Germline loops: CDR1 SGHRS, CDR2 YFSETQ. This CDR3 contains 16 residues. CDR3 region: CASSWGLAGNTGELFF. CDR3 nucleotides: TGCGCCAGCAGCTGGGGACTAGCGGGAAACACCGGGGAGCTGTTTTTT. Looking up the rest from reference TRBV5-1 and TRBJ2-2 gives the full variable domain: KAGVTQTPRYLIKTRGQQVTLSCSPISGHRSVSWYQQTPGQGLQFLFEYFSETQRNKGNFPGRFSGRQFSNSRSEMNVSTLELGDSALYLCASSWGLAGNTGELFFGEGSRLTVL.

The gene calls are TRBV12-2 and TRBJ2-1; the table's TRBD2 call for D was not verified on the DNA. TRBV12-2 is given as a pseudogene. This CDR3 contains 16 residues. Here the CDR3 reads CASRLGERETLNEQFF. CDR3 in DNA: TGTGCAAGTCGCCTCGGGGAGCGGGAGACCCTCAATGAGCAGTTCTTC.

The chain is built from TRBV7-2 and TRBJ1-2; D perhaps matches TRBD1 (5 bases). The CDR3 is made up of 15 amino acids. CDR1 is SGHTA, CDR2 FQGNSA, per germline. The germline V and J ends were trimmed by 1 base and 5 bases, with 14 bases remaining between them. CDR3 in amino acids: CASSLGLTTDYGYTF. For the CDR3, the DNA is TGTGCCAGCAGCTTAGGCCTCACGACAGATTATGGCTACACCTTC.

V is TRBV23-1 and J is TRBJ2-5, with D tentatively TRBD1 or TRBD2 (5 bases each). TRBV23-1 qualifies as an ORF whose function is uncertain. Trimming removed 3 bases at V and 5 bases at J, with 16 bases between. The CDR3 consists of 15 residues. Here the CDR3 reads CASSHRPTADETQYF. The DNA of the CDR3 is TGCGCCAGCAGTCACCGGCCGACAGCGGATGAGACCCAGTACTTC.

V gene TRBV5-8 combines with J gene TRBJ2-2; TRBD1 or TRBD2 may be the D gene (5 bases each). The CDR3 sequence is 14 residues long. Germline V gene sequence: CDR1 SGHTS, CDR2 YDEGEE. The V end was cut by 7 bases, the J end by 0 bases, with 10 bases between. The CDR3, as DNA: TGTGCCAGCGGTAGGGACGCGAACACCGGGGAGCTGTTTTTT. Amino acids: CASGRDANTGELFF.

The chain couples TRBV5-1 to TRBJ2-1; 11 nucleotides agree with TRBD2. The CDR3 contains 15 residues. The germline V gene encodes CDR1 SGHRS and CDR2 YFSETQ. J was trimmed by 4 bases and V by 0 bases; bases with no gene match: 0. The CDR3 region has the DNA TGCGCCAGCAGCTTGGGGACTAGCGGGTACAATGAGCAGTTCTTC. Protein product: CASSLGTSGYNEQFF.

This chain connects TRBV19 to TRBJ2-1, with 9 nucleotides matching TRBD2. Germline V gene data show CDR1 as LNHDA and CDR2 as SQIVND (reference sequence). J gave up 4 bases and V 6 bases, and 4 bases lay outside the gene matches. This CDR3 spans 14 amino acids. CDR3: CASRPGLAYNEQFF. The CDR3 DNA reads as TGTGCCAGTAGGCCGGGACTAGCATACAATGAGCAGTTCTTC.

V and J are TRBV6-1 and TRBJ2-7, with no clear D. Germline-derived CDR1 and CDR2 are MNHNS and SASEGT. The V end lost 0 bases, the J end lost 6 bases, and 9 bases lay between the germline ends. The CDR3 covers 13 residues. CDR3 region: CASSEAKGSEQYF. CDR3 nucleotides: TGTGCCAGCAGTGAAGCTAAGGGAAGCGAGCAGTACTTC.

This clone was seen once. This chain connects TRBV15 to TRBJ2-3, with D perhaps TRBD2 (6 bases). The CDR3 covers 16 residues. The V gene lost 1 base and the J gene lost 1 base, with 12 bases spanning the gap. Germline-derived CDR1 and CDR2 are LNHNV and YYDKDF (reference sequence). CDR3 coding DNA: TGTGCCACCAGCAGAGCCCGGGAGTCGGGCACAGATACGCAGTATTTT. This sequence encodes CATSRARESGTDTQYF. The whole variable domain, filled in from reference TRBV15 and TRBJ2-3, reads DAMVIQNPRYQVTQFGKPVTLSCSQTLNHNVMYWYQQKSSQAPKLLFHYYDKDFNNEADTPDNFQSRRPNTSFCFLDIRSPGLGDTAMYLCATSRARESGTDTQYFGPGTRLTVL.

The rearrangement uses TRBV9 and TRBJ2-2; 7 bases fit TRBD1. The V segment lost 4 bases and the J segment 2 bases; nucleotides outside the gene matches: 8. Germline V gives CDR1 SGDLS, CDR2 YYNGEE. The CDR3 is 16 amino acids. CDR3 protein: CASSITGTANTGELFF. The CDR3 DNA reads TGTGCCAGCAGCATAACCGGGACAGCTAACACCGGGGAGCTGTTTTTT.

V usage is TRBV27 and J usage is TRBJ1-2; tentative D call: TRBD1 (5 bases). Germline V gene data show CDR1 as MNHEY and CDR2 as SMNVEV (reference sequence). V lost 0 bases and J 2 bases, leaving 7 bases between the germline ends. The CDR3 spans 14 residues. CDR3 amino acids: CASSLSRQNYGYTF. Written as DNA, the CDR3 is TGTGCCAGCAGTTTATCGCGACAGAACTATGGCTACACCTTC.

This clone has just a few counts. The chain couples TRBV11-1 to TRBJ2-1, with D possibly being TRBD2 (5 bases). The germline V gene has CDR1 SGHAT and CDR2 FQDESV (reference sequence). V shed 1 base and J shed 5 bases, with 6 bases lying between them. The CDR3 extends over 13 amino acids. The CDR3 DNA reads TGTGCCAGCAGCTTAGAGGAGGACAATGAGCAGTTCTTC. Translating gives CASSLEEDNEQFF.

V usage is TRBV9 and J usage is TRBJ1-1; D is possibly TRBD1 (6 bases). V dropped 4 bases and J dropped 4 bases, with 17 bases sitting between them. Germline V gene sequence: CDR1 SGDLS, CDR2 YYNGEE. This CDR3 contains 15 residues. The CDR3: CASSKQGQSGTEAFF. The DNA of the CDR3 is TGTGCCAGCAGCAAACAGGGCCAGTCGGGCACTGAAGCTTTCTTT.

DNA of the CDR3: TGTGCCAGCAGCTTAGAAGGCAGCGCGGATACGCAGTATTTT. This sequence encodes CASSLEGSADTQYF. V is TRBV11-3 and J is TRBJ2-3; D gene unclear. Trimming stripped 0 bases from V and 6 bases from J, with 10 bases between. The CDR3 spans 14 residues. From germline, CDR1 is SGHNT and CDR2 YENEEA.

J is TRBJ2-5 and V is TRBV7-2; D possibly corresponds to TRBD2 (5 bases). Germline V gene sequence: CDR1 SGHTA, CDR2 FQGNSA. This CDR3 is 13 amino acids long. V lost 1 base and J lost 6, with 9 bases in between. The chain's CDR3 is CASSLVRAQTQYF. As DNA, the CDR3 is TGTGCCAGCAGCTTAGTGCGGGCTCAGACCCAGTACTTC.

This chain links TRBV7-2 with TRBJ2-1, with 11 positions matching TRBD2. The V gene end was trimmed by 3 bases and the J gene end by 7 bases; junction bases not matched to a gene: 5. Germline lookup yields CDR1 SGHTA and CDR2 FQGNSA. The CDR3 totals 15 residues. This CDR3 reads CASSLTSGNGNEQFF. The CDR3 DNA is TGTGCCAGCAGCTTGACTAGCGGGAACGGAAATGAGCAGTTCTTC.

CDR3: CAASGNSNQPQHF. CDR3 bases: TGTGCCGCCAGCGGGAATAGCAATCAGCCCCAGCATTTT. The J gene is TRBJ1-5, the V gene TRBV19; D not resolved. Trimming pared 11 bases from V and 0 bases from J, leaving 11 bases between. This CDR3 has 13 residues. CDR1 is LNHDA and CDR2 is SQIVND in the germline V gene (reference sequence). The whole variable domain, remainder taken from reference TRBV19 and TRBJ1-5, is DGGITQSPKYLFRKEGQNVTLSCEQNLNHDAMYWYRQDPGQGLRLIYYSQIVNDFQKGDIAEGYSVSREKKESFPLTVTSAQKNPTAFYLCAASGNSNQPQHFGDGTRLSIL.

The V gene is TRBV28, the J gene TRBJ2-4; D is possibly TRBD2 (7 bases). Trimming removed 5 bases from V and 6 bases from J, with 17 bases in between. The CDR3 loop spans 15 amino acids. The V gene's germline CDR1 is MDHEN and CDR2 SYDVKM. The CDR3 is CASSPPGRGGNIQYF. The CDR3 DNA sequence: TGTGCCAGCAGTCCCCCAGGGAGGGGGGGAAACATTCAGTACTTC.

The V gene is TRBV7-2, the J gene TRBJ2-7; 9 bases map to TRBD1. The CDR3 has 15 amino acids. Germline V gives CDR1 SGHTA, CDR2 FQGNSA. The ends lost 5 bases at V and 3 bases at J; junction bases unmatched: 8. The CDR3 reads CASSGGTGKGYEQYF. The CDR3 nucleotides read TGTGCCAGCAGCGGGGGGACAGGGAAGGGCTACGAGCAGTACTTC.

The CDR3 reads CASSPGGSLNEQFF. The CDR3 DNA follows: TGTGCCAGCAGCCCCGGAGGGTCCCTTAATGAGCAGTTCTTC. The rearrangement links TRBV7-2 to TRBJ2-1; tentatively, D is TRBD2 (6 bases). CDR1 is SGHTA, CDR2 FQGNSA, per germline. The CDR3 is made up of 14 amino acids. With 5 bases removed from V and 7 bases from J, the gap between germline ends came to 15 bases.

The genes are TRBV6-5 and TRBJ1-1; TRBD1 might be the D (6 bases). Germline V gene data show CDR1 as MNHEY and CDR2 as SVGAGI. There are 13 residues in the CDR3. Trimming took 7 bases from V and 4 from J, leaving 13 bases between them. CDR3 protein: CASTLGRGTEAFF. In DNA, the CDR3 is TGTGCCAGCACCCTGGGCAGGGGCACTGAAGCTTTCTTT.

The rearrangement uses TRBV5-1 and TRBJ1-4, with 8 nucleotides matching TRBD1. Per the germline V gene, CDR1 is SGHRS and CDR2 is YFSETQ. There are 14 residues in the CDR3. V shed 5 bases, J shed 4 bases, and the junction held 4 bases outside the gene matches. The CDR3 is CASSMGQDNEKLFF. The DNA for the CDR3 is TGCGCCAGCAGTATGGGACAGGATAATGAAAAACTGTTTTTT.

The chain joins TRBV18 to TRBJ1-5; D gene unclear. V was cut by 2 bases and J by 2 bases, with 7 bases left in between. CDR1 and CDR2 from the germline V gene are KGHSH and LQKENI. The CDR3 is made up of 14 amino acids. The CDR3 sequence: CASSPNIGNQPQHF. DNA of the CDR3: TGTGCCAGCTCACCAAACATAGGCAATCAGCCCCAGCATTTT.

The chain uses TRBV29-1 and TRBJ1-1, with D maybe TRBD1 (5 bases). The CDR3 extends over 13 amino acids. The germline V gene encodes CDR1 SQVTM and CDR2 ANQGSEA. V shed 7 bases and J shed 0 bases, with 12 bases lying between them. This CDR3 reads CSGRQTMNTEAFF. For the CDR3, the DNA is TGCAGCGGCCGACAGACCATGAACACTGAAGCTTTCTTT.